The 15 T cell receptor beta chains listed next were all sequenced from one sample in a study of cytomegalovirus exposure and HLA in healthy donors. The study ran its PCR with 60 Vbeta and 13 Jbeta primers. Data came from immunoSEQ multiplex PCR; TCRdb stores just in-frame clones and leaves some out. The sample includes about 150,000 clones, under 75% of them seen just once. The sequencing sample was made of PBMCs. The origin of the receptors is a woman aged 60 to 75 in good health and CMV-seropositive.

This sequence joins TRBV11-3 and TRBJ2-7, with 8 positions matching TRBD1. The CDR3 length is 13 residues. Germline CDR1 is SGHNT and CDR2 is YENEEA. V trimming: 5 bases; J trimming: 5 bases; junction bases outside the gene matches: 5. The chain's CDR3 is CASSAGQGHEQYF. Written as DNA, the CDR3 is TGTGCCAGCAGCGCCGGACAGGGTCACGAGCAGTACTTC. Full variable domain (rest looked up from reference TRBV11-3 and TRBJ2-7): EAGVVQSPRYKIIEKKQPVAFWCNPISGHNTLYWYLQNLGQGPELLIRYENEEAVDDSQLPKDRFSAERLKGVDSTLKIQPAELGDSAVYLCASSAGQGHEQYFGPGTRLTVT.

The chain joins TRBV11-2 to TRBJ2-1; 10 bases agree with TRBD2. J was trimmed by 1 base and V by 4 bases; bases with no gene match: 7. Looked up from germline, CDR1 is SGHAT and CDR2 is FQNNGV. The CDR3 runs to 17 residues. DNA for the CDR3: TGTGCCAGCAGCTGGCTAGCGGGAGCAGGTTCCTACAATGAGCAGTTCTTC. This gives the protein CASSWLAGAGSYNEQFF.

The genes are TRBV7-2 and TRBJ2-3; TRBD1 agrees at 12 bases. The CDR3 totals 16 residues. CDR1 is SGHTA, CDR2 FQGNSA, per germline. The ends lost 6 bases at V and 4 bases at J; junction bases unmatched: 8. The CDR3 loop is CASRTPGQGASDTQYF. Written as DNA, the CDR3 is TGTGCCAGCAGGACGCCGGGACAGGGGGCCTCAGATACGCAGTATTTT. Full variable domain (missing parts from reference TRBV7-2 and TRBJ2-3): GAGVSQSPSNKVTEKGKDVELRCDPISGHTALYWYRQSLGQGLEFLIYFQGNSAPDKSGLPSDRFSAERTGGSVSTLTIQRTQQEDSAVYLCASRTPGQGASDTQYFGPGTRLTVL.

The CDR3 region has the DNA TGTGCCAGTAGTAGACTAGCGCAAGAGACCCAGTACTTC. Translation: CASSRLAQETQYF. V usage is TRBV19 and J usage is TRBJ2-5; 8 bases map to TRBD2. Germline assignment: CDR1 LNHDA and CDR2 SQIVND (reference sequence). V lost 4 bases and J lost 2; bases outside the gene matches: 0. The CDR3 runs 13 residues.

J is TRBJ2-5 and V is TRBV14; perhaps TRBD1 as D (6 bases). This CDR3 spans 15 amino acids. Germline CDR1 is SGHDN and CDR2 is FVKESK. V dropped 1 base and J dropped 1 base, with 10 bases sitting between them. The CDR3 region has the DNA TGTGCCAGCAGCCAAGTACACAGGGTCCAAGAGACCCAGTACTTC. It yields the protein CASSQVHRVQETQYF.

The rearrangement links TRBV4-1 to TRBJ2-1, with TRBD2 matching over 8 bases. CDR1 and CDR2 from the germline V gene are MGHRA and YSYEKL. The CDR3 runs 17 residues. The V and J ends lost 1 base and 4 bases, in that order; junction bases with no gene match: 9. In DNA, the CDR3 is TGCGCCAGCAGCCAAGCCCCCGGGACTAGTGGGTACAATGAGCAGTTCTTC. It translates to CASSQAPGTSGYNEQFF.

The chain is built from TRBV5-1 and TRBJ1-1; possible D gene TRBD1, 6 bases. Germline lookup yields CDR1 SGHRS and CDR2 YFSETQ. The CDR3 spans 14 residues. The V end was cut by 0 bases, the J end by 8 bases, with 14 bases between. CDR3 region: CASSLDHSDREAFF. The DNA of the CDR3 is TGCGCCAGCAGCTTGGACCACTCGGACAGAGAAGCTTTCTTT.

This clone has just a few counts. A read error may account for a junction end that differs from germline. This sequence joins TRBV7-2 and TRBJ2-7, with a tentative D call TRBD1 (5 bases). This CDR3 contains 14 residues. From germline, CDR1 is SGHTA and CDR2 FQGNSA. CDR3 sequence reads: CASSSRQTSHEQYF. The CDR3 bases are TGTGCCAGCAGCTCTAGACAGACCTCCCACGAGCAGTACTTC.

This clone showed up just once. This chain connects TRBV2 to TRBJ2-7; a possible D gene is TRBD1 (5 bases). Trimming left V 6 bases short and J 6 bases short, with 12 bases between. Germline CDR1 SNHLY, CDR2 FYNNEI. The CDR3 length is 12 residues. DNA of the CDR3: TGTGCCAGCAGGGGTTACAGGCCCGAGCAGTACTTC. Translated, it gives CASRGYRPEQYF.

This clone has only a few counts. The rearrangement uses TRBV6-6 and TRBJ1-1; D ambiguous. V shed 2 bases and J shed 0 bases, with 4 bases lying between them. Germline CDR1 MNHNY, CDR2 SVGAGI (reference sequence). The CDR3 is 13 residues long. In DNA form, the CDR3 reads TGTGCCAGCAGTTACCAGATGAACACTGAAGCTTTCTTT. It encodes CASSYQMNTEAFF.

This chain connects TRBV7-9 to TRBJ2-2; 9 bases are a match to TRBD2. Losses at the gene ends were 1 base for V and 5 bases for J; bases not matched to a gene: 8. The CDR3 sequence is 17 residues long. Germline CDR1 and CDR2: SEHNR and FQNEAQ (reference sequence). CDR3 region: CASSLVGREGPTGELFF. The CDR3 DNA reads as TGTGCCAGCAGCTTAGTGGGGCGGGAGGGCCCTACCGGGGAGCTGTTTTTT.

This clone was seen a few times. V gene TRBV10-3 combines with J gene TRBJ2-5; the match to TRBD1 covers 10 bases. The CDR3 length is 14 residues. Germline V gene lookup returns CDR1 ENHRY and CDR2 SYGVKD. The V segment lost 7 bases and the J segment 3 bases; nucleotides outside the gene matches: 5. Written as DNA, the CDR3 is TGTGCCATCATCCCCGGGACAGGGGAAGAGACCCAGTACTTC. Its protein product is CAIIPGTGEETQYF.

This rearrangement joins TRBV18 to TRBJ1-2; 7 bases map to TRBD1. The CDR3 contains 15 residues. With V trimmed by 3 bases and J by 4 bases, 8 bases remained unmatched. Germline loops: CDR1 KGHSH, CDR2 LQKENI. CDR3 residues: CASSPGQAISYGYTF. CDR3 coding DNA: TGTGCCAGCTCACCTGGACAGGCGATCAGCTATGGCTACACCTTC.

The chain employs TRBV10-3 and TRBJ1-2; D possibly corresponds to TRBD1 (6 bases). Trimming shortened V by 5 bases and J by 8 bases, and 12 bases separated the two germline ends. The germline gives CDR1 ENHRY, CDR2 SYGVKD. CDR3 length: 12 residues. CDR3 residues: CAISTGSRGYTF. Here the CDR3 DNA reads TGTGCCATCAGTACAGGGTCGCGGGGCTACACCTTC.

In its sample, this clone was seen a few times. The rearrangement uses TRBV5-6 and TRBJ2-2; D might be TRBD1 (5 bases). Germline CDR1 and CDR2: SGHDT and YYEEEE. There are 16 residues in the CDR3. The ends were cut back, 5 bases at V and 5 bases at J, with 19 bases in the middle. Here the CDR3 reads CASSLVQGGWTGELFF. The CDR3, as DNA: TGTGCCAGCAGTTTAGTGCAGGGCGGATGGACCGGGGAGCTGTTTTTT.